This TCR beta chain appears in the sequencing data of a study of post-analysis software for immune sequencing data. On the study more broadly: Recorded subtypes: relapsing-remitting, secondary progressive, progressive-relapsing; some patients unannotated. Findings and caveats of the study: Roughly 5 TRBV segments (TRBV5-6, TRBV5-1 and TRBV20-1 among them) occurred more frequently in patients than in controls. Samples from one preparation batch, clustered by F measure, grouped strongly together. Normalized Chao1 diversity was significantly lower in multiple sclerosis patients than in controls.

Unique molecular identifiers had been added to the TCR beta cDNA libraries. A population of about 0.85 to 11 million T cells gave rise to roughly 500,000 cDNA molecules. TCRdb fed the PCR reads into MiXCR, producing one record per CDR3 protein. The sample includes about 820,000 distinct CDR3 sequences, roughly 58% of them seen just once. The CDR3 loop spans 13 amino acids. About this clonotype itself: Its antigen remains unidentified. The junction does not match germline at one end; this may be a read error.

The rearrangement uses TRBV12-3 or TRBV12-4 and TRBJ1-2, with a tentative D call TRBD1 (6 bases). The receptor's source is a girl between 10 and 17 years old with multiple sclerosis. The sample was blood. CDR3 sequence (DNA): TGCGCCAGCAATCAACAGGGCCGGGTTGGCTACACCTTC. It encodes CASNQQGRVGYTF.